The 19 T cell receptor beta chains given below trace back to one sample, sequenced in a study of PD-1 blockade in classical Hodgkin lymphoma. Described time point: newly diagnosed, previously untreated cHL patient sample. Magnetic negative selection served to purify CD4+ T cells out of PBMCs that had been thawed. Method: immunoSEQ multiplex PCR; TCRdb's copy keeps in-frame clones and lacks some. The table records more than 15,000 clones, about nine tenths of them present only once. Sequenced: CD4+ T cells from blood. These receptor sequences come from a human donor with classical Hodgkin lymphoma.

The chain joins TRBV11-2 to TRBJ2-1, with D perhaps TRBD2 (6 bases). V gave up 1 base and J gave up 3 bases, with 13 bases separating them. The CDR3 length is 16 residues. Germline V gives CDR1 SGHAT, CDR2 FQNNGV. The CDR3 DNA sequence: TGTGCCAGCAGCTTAGTCTCTAGCGCAATCTACAATGAGCAGTTCTTC. The encoded protein is CASSLVSSAIYNEQFF. The full variable domain, rest sourced from reference TRBV11-2 and TRBJ2-1, is EAGVAQSPRYKIIEKRQSVAFWCNPISGHATLYWYQQILGQGPKLLIQFQNNGVVDDSQLPKDRFSAERLKGVDSTLKIQPAKLEDSAVYLCASSLVSSAIYNEQFFGPGTRLTVL.

The V and J genes are TRBV6-5 and TRBJ1-3; no firm D call. The CDR3 runs 14 residues. With 6 bases removed from V and 0 bases from J, the gap between germline ends came to 9 bases. The germline V gene encodes CDR1 MNHEY and CDR2 SVGAGI. The CDR3 loop is CASSLGNSGNTIYF. CDR3 bases: TGTGCCAGCAGCCTCGGGAACTCTGGAAACACCATATATTTT.

The V and J genes are TRBV28 and TRBJ1-2; 7 positions agree with TRBD1. The CDR3 totals 15 residues. CDR1 and CDR2 (germline): MDHEN, SYDVKM. The V segment lost 7 bases and the J segment 4 bases; nucleotides outside the gene matches: 12. The CDR3 reads CASTHRDSNIYGYTF. CDR3 DNA: TGTGCCAGCACCCACCGGGACAGCAATATCTATGGCTACACCTTC.

The gene calls are TRBV6-5 and TRBJ2-3; 8 bases match TRBD2. The CDR3 is 14 amino acids. The V gene's germline CDR1 is MNHEY and CDR2 SVGAGI. J lost 0 bases, V lost 6 bases, and 2 bases had no gene match. CDR3 sequence (DNA): TGTGCCAGCAGACCTAGCGGGAGCACAGATACGCAGTATTTT. Protein: CASRPSGSTDTQYF.

This rearrangement joins TRBV5-1 to TRBJ2-3, with D possibly being TRBD1 (5 bases). With 3 bases removed from V and 0 bases from J, the gap between germline ends came to 11 bases. The CDR3 is made up of 15 amino acids. Germline CDR1 reads SGHRS; CDR2 reads YFSETQ. CDR3 nucleotide sequence: TGCGCCAGCAGCTCAGGACGGACAAGCACAGATACGCAGTATTTT. It is translated as CASSSGRTSTDTQYF. Full variable domain (remainder filled in from reference TRBV5-1 and TRBJ2-3): KAGVTQTPRYLIKTRGQQVTLSCSPISGHRSVSWYQQTPGQGLQFLFEYFSETQRNKGNFPGRFSGRQFSNSRSEMNVSTLELGDSALYLCASSSGRTSTDTQYFGPGTRLTVL.

The chain joins TRBV4-1 to TRBJ2-7, with 8 bases that match TRBD1. V dropped 5 bases and J dropped 2; count of bases not matched to a gene: 5. CDR3 length: 14 amino acids. Per germline, CDR1 MGHRA and CDR2 YSYEKL. CDR3: CASSSTGAPYEQYF. Here the CDR3 DNA reads TGCGCCAGCAGCTCGACAGGGGCCCCCTACGAGCAGTACTTC.

This clone is a singleton in its sample. The CDR3 DNA follows: TGCGCCAGCAGCTTGCAGGGGGATCGGACAGATACGCAGTATTTT. Protein sequence: CASSLQGDRTDTQYF. The chain combines TRBV5-1 with TRBJ2-3; 7 bases are shared with TRBD1. Germline trimming cut 1 base from V and 3 bases from J; bases unmatched to any gene: 5. CDR1 SGHRS and CDR2 YFSETQ come from the germline V gene. The CDR3 is made up of 15 amino acids.

J is TRBJ2-1 and V is TRBV7-8, with 11 bases aligning to TRBD2. In germline, CDR1 is SGHVS, CDR2 FQNEAQ. With 6 bases clipped from V and 1 base from J, the junction kept 8 bases outside the gene matches. The CDR3 length is 17 residues. CDR3 coding DNA: TGTGCCAGCAGGGAGGGGAGACTAGCGGGGTCCTACAATGAGCAGTTCTTC. Encoded protein: CASREGRLAGSYNEQFF.

The CDR3 protein is CASGNRRADTQYF. CDR3 in DNA: TGTGCTAGTGGAAACCGACGGGCAGATACGCAGTATTTT. The rearrangement joins TRBV12-5 to TRBJ2-3, with no clear D. Trimming pared 6 bases from V and 4 bases from J, leaving 11 bases between. This CDR3 spans 13 amino acids. The germline gives CDR1 LGHNT, CDR2 FRNRAP.

This clone has just one count. This chain links TRBV30 with TRBJ2-1; perhaps TRBD1 as D (6 bases). The CDR3 totals 14 residues. The V end was cut by 0 bases, the J end by 9 bases, with 15 bases between. Germline loops: CDR1 GTSNPN, CDR2 SVGIG (reference sequence). In DNA, the CDR3 is TGTGCCTGGAGTGTACATGGGACATCGGGTGAGCAGTTCTTC. Amino acid sequence: CAWSVHGTSGEQFF. Filled out from reference TRBV30 and TRBJ2-1, the complete variable domain reads SQTIHQWPATLVQPVGSPLSLECTVEGTSNPNLYWYRQAAGRGLQLLFYSVGIGQISSEVPQNLSASRPQDRQFILSSKKLLLSDSGFYLCAWSVHGTSGEQFFGPGTRLTVL.

The DNA for the CDR3 is TGTGCCAGCAGCCGGGTAGGGTCATCGGCAAACTATGGCTACACCTTC. Protein: CASSRVGSSANYGYTF. The chain links TRBV14 to TRBJ1-2; no clear D. This CDR3 comprises 16 residues. From germline, CDR1 is SGHDN and CDR2 FVKESK. Trimming took 4 bases from V and 2 from J, leaving 17 bases between them.

This chain uses TRBV6-4 with TRBJ1-1, with D tentatively TRBD1 (5 bases). V lost 3 bases and J 6 bases, leaving 11 bases between the germline ends. The germline V gene encodes CDR1 MRHNA and CDR2 SNTAGT. The CDR3 length is 13 residues. The CDR3 DNA reads as TGTGCCAGCAGTGAAGATGTGGGGGCTGAAGCTTTCTTT. Translation gives CASSEDVGAEAFF.

This sequence joins TRBV19 and TRBJ1-2; D is possibly TRBD1 (5 bases). This CDR3 has 16 amino acids. Looked up from germline, CDR1 is LNHDA and CDR2 is SQIVND (reference sequence). V was clipped by 4 bases and J by 2 bases, with 17 bases between them. The CDR3 DNA reads TGTGCCAGTAGTAGGAACGCGCCAGGGCCGAACTATGGCTACACCTTC. Amino acids: CASSRNAPGPNYGYTF.

This chain links TRBV7-9 with TRBJ2-1; TRBD2 aligns across 9 bases. V shed 0 bases, J shed 9 bases, and the junction held 6 bases outside the gene matches. The CDR3 loop spans 15 amino acids. The germline CDR1 and CDR2 sequences are SEHNR and FQNEAQ (reference sequence). CDR3 nucleotides: TGTGCCAGCAGCTTAGCCGGGACTAGCATCGGTGAGCAGTTCTTC. It is translated as CASSLAGTSIGEQFF.

J is TRBJ2-4 and V is TRBV19, with TRBD2 identical over 7 bases. Germline assignment: CDR1 LNHDA and CDR2 SQIVND (reference sequence). With V trimmed by 7 bases and J by 4 bases, 4 bases remained unmatched. The CDR3 runs 13 residues. The CDR3 DNA is TGTGCCAGTACGGGGGGAACTAAAAACATTCAGTACTTC. Its translation is CASTGGTKNIQYF.

This chain connects TRBV6-1 to TRBJ1-3; maybe TRBD1 (5 bases). Germline lookup yields CDR1 MNHNS and CDR2 SASEGT. This CDR3 comprises 14 residues. Trimming left V 6 bases short and J 0 bases short, with 9 bases between. The DNA for the CDR3 is TGTGCCAGCAGGAAGGACACCTCTGGAAACACCATATATTTT. It translates to CASRKDTSGNTIYF.

The chain links TRBV5-1 to TRBJ1-2; D not certain. V was shortened by 1 base and J by 4 bases, with 11 bases between the two germline ends. The CDR3 is 14 residues long. CDR1 and CDR2 from the germline V gene are SGHRS and YFSETQ. CDR3 residues: CASSLMPETYGYTF. The CDR3 DNA sequence: TGCGCCAGCAGCTTGATGCCCGAGACCTATGGCTACACCTTC.

V gene TRBV5-6 combines with J gene TRBJ2-3; unclear D gene. The CDR3 extends over 14 amino acids. V was clipped by 5 bases and J by 1 base, with 11 bases between them. Germline values: CDR1 SGHDT, CDR2 YYEEEE. The CDR3 DNA follows: TGTGCCAGCAGTTCGGGTGTCGGCACAGATACGCAGTATTTT. Translation gives CASSSGVGTDTQYF. Based on the CDR3 plus reference TRBV5-6 and TRBJ2-3, the full variable domain is DAGVTQSPTHLIKTRGQQVTLRCSPKSGHDTVSWYQQALGQGPQFIFQYYEEEERQRGNFPDRFSGHQFPNYSSELNVNALLLGDSALYLCASSSGVGTDTQYFGPGTRLTVL.

The genes are TRBV19 and TRBJ1-5; D unresolved. Trimming left V 3 bases short and J 2 bases short, with 11 bases between. This CDR3 comprises 15 residues. Germline CDR1 reads LNHDA; CDR2 reads SQIVND (reference sequence). The DNA of the CDR3 is TGTGCCAGTAGTATGATCCGGGCCGGCAATCAGCCCCAGCATTTT. This gives the protein CASSMIRAGNQPQHF.